This TCR beta chain emerged from a study of T cells in tumors after PD-1 blockade. Looking at the study overall: Patients had no prior checkpoint blockade, systemic immunosuppressants, or anti-cancer therapy within 4 weeks. Some patients also took daily vismodegib 150 mg during anti-PD-1 treatment.

Concerning this clone: Its antigen is undetermined.

Here immunoSEQ multiplex PCR was the method, and the copy in TCRdb shows in-frame clones only, minus some. The data show 60,000 or so clones, 80% seen once. Findings and caveats of the study: Peripheral recruitment is suggested, as some novel exhausted tumor clones were in pre-treatment blood.

Germline V lookup: CDR1 ENHRY, CDR2 SYGVKD. V lost 4 bases and J lost 0; bases outside the gene matches: 8. The CDR3 is made up of 16 amino acids. The V call is TRBV10-3, the J call TRBJ1-1; TRBD1 agrees at 7 bases. The clonotype comes from a human donor with basal cell carcinoma. The source material was PBMCs, sampled before anti-PD-1 treatment. Here the CDR3 DNA reads TGTGCCATCAGTGGAGGGCAGGGGGGTATGAACACTGAAGCTTTCTTT. This gives the protein CAISGGQGGMNTEAFF.